This is a list of T cell receptor beta chains from one sample in a study of tumor and adjacent non-tumor tissue in lung cancer. Via MiXCR, TCRdb re-called the multiplex PCR reads, giving one row per CDR3 protein. The sample has over 100,000 distinct CDR3 sequences; roughly three fifths are singletons. Sequencing was performed on distant non-tumor lung tissue. The receptors come from a man in his 60s with non-small cell lung cancer. Each CDR3 is given with its conserved first and last residue. D genes are given only for firm matches. The listing skips clone size in some rows; elsewhere it reads once, few, many or a size class.

j_call clone_size d_call v_call cdr3_length cdr3_nt cdr3_aa
TRBJ2-7 . TRBD1 TRBV11-2 14 TGTGCCAGCAGAAAGGGACAGGGACTCTACGAGCAGTACTTC CASRKGQGLYEQYF
TRBJ2-5 many . TRBV6-2/TRBV6-3 13 TGTGCCAGCAGCCCACACGCCAAAGAGACCCAGTACTTC CASSPHAKETQYF
TRBJ2-6 . TRBD1 TRBV7-9 16 TGTGCCAGCAGCTTTCCCAGGGGGACTGGGGCCAACGTCCTGACTTTC CASSFPRGTGANVLTF
TRBJ2-5 many . TRBV11-2 15 TGTGCCAGCAGCTTAGTCCGGACTACCCAAGAGACCCAGTACTTC CASSLVRTTQETQYF
TRBJ2-7 . . TRBV4-1 15 TGCGCCAGCGGCGACACCCGACAAGTTTCTTACGAGCAGTACTTC CASGDTRQVSYEQYF
TRBJ2-1 . . TRBV4-1 15 TGCGCCAGCAGCCAAGAAGAAGTAGGATGTAATGAGCAGTTCTTC CASSQEEVGCNEQFF
TRBJ2-3 many . TRBV7-9 15 TGTGCCAGCAGCTTTAGCCCCGGAGAGGGTGATACGCAGTATTTT CASSFSPGEGDTQYF
TRBJ2-7 . TRBD2 TRBV4-3 17 TGCGCCAGCGGCCAAGATTATCAGCGGGAGAGAGGCTACAAGCAGTACTTC CASGQDYQRERGYKQYF
TRBJ1-1 . TRBD1 TRBV20-1 15 TGTAGTGCTTCAGGGACAGGGGGCCTGAACACTAAAGCTTTCTTT CSASGTGGLNTKAFF
TRBJ2-7 . . TRBV13 14 TGTGCCAGCAGCTTATTCGGAGCCTCTTACGAGCAGTACTTC CASSLFGASYEQYF
TRBJ2-5 . . TRBV11-2 12 TGTGCCAGCAGCTCAAACTCGGAGACCCAGTACTTC CASSSNSETQYF
TRBJ2-3 . TRBD1 TRBV11-2 17 TGTGTCAGCAGCACCAAAAGGACAGGGGGCGCAGCAGATATGCAGTATTTT CVSSTKRTGGAADMQYF
TRBJ2-7 . . TRBV11-2 14 TGTGCCAGCACTCCACATGTGGGTCTCTACGAGCAGTACTTC CASTPHVGLYEQYF
TRBJ1-1 few . TRBV5-1 14 TGCGCCAGCAGCTTGGGGGCAGGGAACACTGAAGCTTTCTTT CASSLGAGNTEAFF
TRBJ1-1 many . TRBV4-1 12 TGCGCCAGCAGCCAAGGAGGGAGTGAAGCTTTCTTT CASSQGGSEAFF
TRBJ2-3 . TRBD2 TRBV6-1 15 TGTACCAGCAGTGAAGCTGGGACTAGGAGTGATACGCAGTATTTT CTSSEAGTRSDTQYF
TRBJ2-1 many . TRBV7-8 17 TGTGCCAGCGCACCAGGGTCTCCGAGCGGAAGATACAATGAGCAGTTCTTC CASAPGSPSGRYNEQFF
TRBJ2-5 . . TRBV12-3/TRBV12-4 13 TGTGCCAGCAGTTCGGGCAGCGTCGATACCCAGTACTTC CASSSGSVDTQYF
TRBJ2-1 . . TRBV29-1 11 TGCGGCGTGTGGATTGACAATGAGCAGTTCTTC CGVWIDNEQFF
TRBJ2-3 many . TRBV12-3/TRBV12-4 16 TGTGCCAGCAGTTTCTTTCGTGCGGGGCACACAGATACGCAGTATTTT CASSFFRAGHTDTQYF
TRBJ1-1 . . TRBV29-1 11 TGCAGCACCTCCCCCGGGCTTGAAGCTTCCTTT CSTSPGLEASF
TRBJ2-3 . . TRBV11-3 14 TGTGACAGCAGCTTCCAAGCGTACACAGATGCGCAGTATTTC CDSSFQAYTDAQYF
TRBJ2-3 . TRBD1 TRBV2 15 TGTGCCAGCAGTATCGGGACAGGGGGAGGTGATACGCATTATTTT CASSIGTGGGDTHYF
TRBJ1-6 . . TRBV4-1 18 TGCGCCAGCAGCCATGATCGTGGCAGGAGCTCCTATAATTCACCCCTCCGCTTT CASSHDRGRSSYNSPLRF
TRBJ2-2 . . TRBV28 14 TGTGCCAGTATAGGGACGCTCAACACCTTGGAGCTGTTTTTT CASIGTLNTLELFF
TRBJ2-2 . TRBD2 TRBV4-1 18 TGCGCCAGCAGCCAACAGACTAGCGGGAGGGTGAACACCTGGGAGCTGTTTTTT CASSQQTSGRVNTWELFF
TRBJ1-2 medium-sized . TRBV4-1 15 TGCGCCAGCAGCCAAGATTTGTCAGGGCTATTTGGCTACACCTTC CASSQDLSGLFGYTF
TRBJ1-1 . . TRBV7-9 14 TGTGCCAGCACCCCCGGGAGATGGAACACTGAAGCTTTCTTT CASTPGRWNTEAFF
TRBJ2-7 . TRBD2 TRBV6-6 16 TGTGCCAGCAGTGTACTTAGCGGGGAGAAATTCGACAAGCAGTACTTT CASSVLSGEKFDKQYF
TRBJ1-1 . . TRBV20-1 15 TGTAGTGCTAGGGGGGCGGCGGGAGGAAAAACTGAAGCTTTCTTT CSARGAAGGKTEAFF
TRBJ2-5 many TRBD1 TRBV6-2/TRBV6-3 18 TGTGCCAGCAGTTACACACCCACCGATCGACAGGGCTCCGAGACCCAGTACTTC CASSYTPTDRQGSETQYF
TRBJ2-2 . . TRBV12-3/TRBV12-4 17 TGTGCCAGCAGTTTATGGGACCGACAGGCGAACACCGGGGAACTGTTTTTT CASSLWDRQANTGELFF
TRBJ2-1 once TRBD2 TRBV20-1 14 TGCAGTGCGCCGGGACTAAGGGTAGGCAATGAGCATTTCTTC CSAPGLRVGNEHFF
TRBJ1-2 . . TRBV11-3 13 TGTACCAGCAGCTTAGCCATGTTGGACGGCTACACCTTC CTSSLAMLDGYTF
TRBJ2-2 few . TRBV19 13 TGTGCCAGTAGTAGTAGTTTGCCCGGGGAGCTGCTTTTT CASSSSLPGELLF
TRBJ1-1 . . TRBV12-3/TRBV12-4 13 TGTGTAAGTAGTTTATTAAGGAACACTGAAGCTTTCTTT CVSSLLRNTEAFF
TRBJ2-5 few TRBD1 TRBV7-9 15 TGTGCCAGCAGCACGACAGGGAAGTACCAAGAGACCCAGTACTTC CASSTTGKYQETQYF
TRBJ1-5 . . TRBV6-6 13 TGTGCCAGCAATACTATCGGCTATCAGCCCCAGCATTTT CASNTIGYQPQHF
TRBJ1-5 . . TRBV28 14 TGTGCCAGCAGTCTACGCGGGGGTGGTCAACCCCACCATTTT CASSLRGGGQPHHF
TRBJ1-4 many . TRBV21-1 18 TGTGCCAGCAGCAAAGCGGCGGACAGGGGAAAGGAGAATGAAAAACTGTTTTTT CASSKAADRGKENEKLFF
TRBJ1-4 many . TRBV6-6 15 TGTGCCAGCAGTGGGAAAGACAGGAGGAGTGAAAAACTGTTTTTT CASSGKDRRSEKLFF
TRBJ2-3 medium-sized TRBD2 TRBV4-1 16 TGCGCCAGCAGCCAAGATACGGGGGGGCTGGTAAATACGCAGTATTTT CASSQDTGGLVNTQYF
TRBJ2-1 . . TRBV4-1 14 TGCGCCAGCAGCCCGGTGACGGGACGTCCTGAGCGATTCTTC CASSPVTGRPERFF
TRBJ1-5 . . TRBV6-5 12 TGCACCAGCAGTTCCGTAAATCAGCCCCAGCATTTT CTSSSVNQPQHF
TRBJ2-6 . . TRBV6-4 16 TGTGCCAGCAGGCCCGGGACTGGCTCTGGGGCCAACGTCCTGACTTTC CASRPGTGSGANVLTF
TRBJ2-5 . . TRBV5-6 15 TGTGCCATCAGCTTTGGGGCCGGGATCCAAGAGACCCAGTACTTC CAISFGAGIQETQYF
TRBJ2-3 many TRBD2 TRBV29-1 17 TGCAGCGTTGAAGCGAGCGGGAGGGCCGGCTTCACAGATACGCAGTATTTT CSVEASGRAGFTDTQYF
TRBJ2-3 . TRBD1 TRBV11-2 17 TGTGCCAACAACACAAACAGGACAGGGGGCGCAGCAGATACGCAGTATTTT CANNTNRTGGAADTQYF
TRBJ2-3 many TRBD2 TRBV29-1 15 TGCAGCGTTTATGGGAGGGCCAGGAGCACAGATACGCAGTATTTT CSVYGRARSTDTQYF
TRBJ2-5 few . TRBV20-1 13 TGCAGTGCTTTCAGCAGGGGCCAAGAGACCCAGTACTTC CSAFSRGQETQYF
TRBJ2-3 . TRBD1 TRBV5-1 16 TGCGCCAGCAGCTTGGTTACAGGGGGAGGTACAGATACGCAGTATTTT CASSLVTGGGTDTQYF
TRBJ1-2 many TRBD1 TRBV29-1 13 TGCAGCGTTGGGGGACAGCCTAACTATGGCTACACCTTC CSVGGQPNYGYTF
TRBJ1-1 once . TRBV11-1 14 TGTGCCAACAGCCTATCGGCGCGCGAGACTGAAGCTTTCTTT CANSLSARETEAFF
TRBJ2-3 . . TRBV4-3 16 TGCGCCAGCAGCCAAGGAGCGAGCGCTGGCACAGATACGCAGTATTTT CASSQGASAGTDTQYF
TRBJ2-3 once TRBD2 TRBV6-6 19 TGTGCCAGCAGTTTAAGAGGGACTAGCGGGGGAGCTAGCACAGATATGCGGTATTTT CASSLRGTSGGASTDMRYF
TRBJ1-2 many . TRBV20-1 11 TGCAGTGTTTGGATCGATGGTGGCTACACCTTC CSVWIDGGYTF
TRBJ2-3 many TRBD1 TRBV5-5 17 TGTGCCAGCAGCAGCGGGACAGGGGTAGGGGGCACAGATACGCAGTATTTT CASSSGTGVGGTDTQYF
TRBJ1-2 . . TRBV6-5 14 TGTGCCAGCAGGAATCTTCAGGGCTTCTATGGCTACACCTTC CASRNLQGFYGYTF
TRBJ2-2 few TRBD1 TRBV28 14 TGTGCCAGGAGTCAGGGCAGGGGGATCGGGGAGCTATTTTTT CARSQGRGIGELFF
TRBJ1-2 . TRBD1 TRBV2 15 TGTGCCAGCAGTGTCCAGGGGGCGGTAGGATATGGCTACACCTTC CASSVQGAVGYGYTF